Described below is a single TCR beta chain sequence and its context. V lost 7 bases, J lost 8 bases, and 17 bases stayed unmatched. The CDR3 spans 17 residues. Germline V CDR1 and CDR2: LNHDA, SQIVND (reference sequence). Indicated time point: pre-treatment sample, taken before nivolumab and TIL therapy. Adults with stage 4 NSCLC were enrolled in a phase I trial. This was the immunoSEQ v3 assay. This table comes from immunoSEQ multiplex PCR, and its TCRdb copy is limited to in-frame clones, with some not included. This sample has roughly 54,000 clones, with 87% found just once. This sample is drawn from a study of TIL therapy for anti-PD-1-resistant metastatic lung cancer.

The sample was blood, taken at baseline. This sequence originates from a person between 25 and 79 years old with non-small cell lung cancer. V and J are TRBV19 and TRBJ1-2; 12 bases fit TRBD1. CDR3 residues: CASTEGTGGASGSGYTF. CDR3 sequence (DNA): TGTGCCAGTACCGAGGGGACAGGGGGCGCTTCGGGTAGCGGCTACACCTTC.